The 15 T cell receptor beta chains presented below share a single source sample, sequenced in a study of CD8+CD57+ T cells in acquired aplastic anemia. Genomic DNA, serving as template, underwent TCR beta VDJ and CDR3 profiling. MiXCR was run by TCRdb on the reads, yielding one entry per CDR3 protein. Of 260,000 or so distinct CDR3 sequences detected, 45% to 50% appear once; the ten largest clones hold under 9%. The patients chosen for sequencing had shown expansion of CD8+CD57+ cells (detected by flow cytometry). The sample was sorted CD4+, CD8+, or CD8+CD57+ T cells (not recorded which) from PBMCs. The receptor source for this set is a human donor with aplastic anemia.

V is TRBV6-5 and J is TRBJ2-1; D gene ambiguous. V gave up 0 bases and J gave up 5 bases, with 5 bases separating them. Looked up from germline, CDR1 is MNHEY and CDR2 is SVGAGI. The CDR3 loop spans 13 amino acids. CDR3 amino acids: CASSYSTDNEQFF. CDR3 nucleotides: TGTGCCAGCAGTTACTCGACCGACAATGAGCAGTTCTTC.

The rearrangement uses TRBV7-9 and TRBJ2-7; 8 bases agree with TRBD1. This CDR3 is 15 amino acids long. Germline V CDR1 and CDR2: SEHNR, FQNEAQ (reference sequence). V lost 5 bases, J lost 2 bases, and 8 bases stayed unmatched. CDR3 residues: CASSHGQGVPYEQYF. As DNA, the CDR3 is TGTGCCAGCAGCCATGGACAGGGAGTGCCCTACGAGCAGTACTTC.

The rearrangement links TRBV7-2 to TRBJ1-2; D gene uncertain. This CDR3 comprises 14 residues. CDR1 and CDR2 (germline): SGHTA, FQGNSA. The ends were cut back, 0 bases at V and 2 bases at J, with 7 bases in the middle. The CDR3 here is CASSLATPNYGYTF. In DNA, the CDR3 is TGTGCCAGCAGCTTAGCAACACCAAACTATGGCTACACCTTC.

This clonotype was recorded a few times. This rearrangement joins TRBV7-2 to TRBJ2-3; TRBD2 might be the D (6 bases). The CDR3 has 14 residues. Germline assignment: CDR1 SGHTA and CDR2 FQGNSA. V was clipped by 4 bases and J by 3 bases, with 11 bases between them. In DNA, the CDR3 is TGTGCCAGCAGCTGGGGGGTAGCGACAGATACGCAGTATTTT. Its translation: CASSWGVATDTQYF.

This clonotype was seen at least ten times. This chain joins TRBV15 and TRBJ2-1, with a weak D call TRBD1 (5 bases). The CDR3 has 13 residues. The V and J ends lost 0 bases and 10 bases respectively, with 10 bases between them. In germline, CDR1 is LNHNV, CDR2 YYDKDF (reference sequence). The CDR3 reads CATSRDLRQEQFF. Here the CDR3 DNA reads TGTGCCACCAGCAGAGATTTACGACAGGAGCAGTTCTTC. The full variable domain, completed using reference TRBV15 and TRBJ2-1, is DAMVIQNPRYQVTQFGKPVTLSCSQTLNHNVMYWYQQKSSQAPKLLFHYYDKDFNNEADTPDNFQSRRPNTSFCFLDIRSPGLGDTAMYLCATSRDLRQEQFFGPGTRLTVL.

CDR3 sequence (DNA): TGTGCCAGCAGTGAAATGGCAGGGGAGGAGACCCAGTACTTC. Translated, it gives CASSEMAGEETQYF. The V and J genes are TRBV25-1 and TRBJ2-5; possibly TRBD1 for D (6 bases). Germline-derived CDR1 and CDR2 are MGHDK and SYGVNS. Between the trimmed V and J ends, which lost 2 bases and 5 bases, there was a span of 12 bases. The CDR3 sequence is 14 residues long.

This clonotype has a handful of counts. A much bigger clone sits one base away, suggesting this may be a read error. The CDR3 carries no conserved terminal phenylalanine or tryptophan, so it likely arises from a read error. The rearrangement uses TRBV29-1 and TRBJ1-2; 8 bases align to TRBD1. This CDR3 has 13 residues. The trim removed 7 bases at V and 0 bases at J, leaving 4 bases unmatched. Germline V gene sequence: CDR1 SQVTM, CDR2 ANQGSEA. CDR3 nucleotides: TGCAGCGCACGGACAGGGTCTAACTATGGCTACACCCTC. Amino acid sequence: CSARTGSNYGYTL.

The chain recombines TRBV19 with TRBJ1-2, with 7 bases identical to TRBD1. The V gene's germline CDR1 is LNHDA and CDR2 SQIVND (reference sequence). The CDR3 extends over 12 amino acids. Trimming at V came to 10 bases and at J to 7 bases, leaving 9 bases not matched to a gene. DNA of the CDR3: TGTGCCACCACCACAGGGGAGGGTGGCTACACCTTC. Encoded protein: CATTTGEGGYTF.

A note on this clonotype: Being one base from a much bigger clone, this may be a read error. The chain employs TRBV7-3 and TRBJ2-3; D gene unclear. The CDR3 totals 13 residues. Germline V CDR1 and CDR2: SGHTA, FQGTGA. CDR3 region: CASGLAGPDTQYF. Here the CDR3 DNA reads TGTGCCAGCGGCTTAGCTGGGCCAGATACGCAGTATTTT.

With respect to this clonotype: This may stem from a read error, because a much larger clone lies one nucleotide away. This rearrangement joins TRBV7-9 to TRBJ2-6; a weak D match, TRBD1 (6 bases). The germline V gene has CDR1 SEHNR and CDR2 FQNEAQ (reference sequence). This CDR3 comprises 20 residues. The CDR3 loop reads CASSLVFFETGRSGANALTF. The CDR3 DNA is TGTGCCAGCAGCTTAGTATTTTTCGAAACAGGGCGCTCTGGGGCCAACGCCCTGACTTTC.

The chain carries TRBV4-2 and TRBJ1-1; TRBD1 matches 7 bases. V trimming: 5 bases; J trimming: 1 base; junction bases outside the gene matches: 10. There are 16 residues in the CDR3. Germline V gives CDR1 LGHNA, CDR2 YNFKEQ. The CDR3 sequence is CASSAYGTVPNTEAFF. In DNA form, the CDR3 reads TGTGCCAGCAGCGCCTACGGGACAGTCCCGAACACTGAAGCTTTCTTT.

Note on this clonotype: This CDR3 fails to terminate in the conserved phenylalanine or tryptophan, so it likely reflects a read error. Because the CDR3's place on the DNA is in doubt, the DNA is left out and the CDR3 is given as listed by TCRdb. V gene TRBV9 combines with J gene TRBJ2-2; TRBD1, the table's D call, was not compared with the DNA. Germline V CDR1 and CDR2: SGDLS, YYNGEE. The CDR3 has 15 residues if both end residues are counted. CDR3 sequence: CASSETGMNTGELLS.

This clonotype appeared many times. The chain employs TRBV15 and TRBJ1-1; a weak D match, TRBD1 (6 bases). Germline V CDR1 and CDR2: LNHNV, YYDKDF (reference sequence). Trimming took 8 bases from V and 3 from J, leaving 19 bases between them. The CDR3 runs 15 residues. The CDR3 nucleotides read TGTGCCACCCGGGGGGCTAGATGGCGGCACACTGAAGCTTTCTTT. This sequence encodes CATRGARWRHTEAFF.

This clonotype has just one count. This rearrangement joins TRBV29-1 to TRBJ2-1; TRBD1 matches at 10 bases. The J segment lost 8 bases and the V segment lost 6 bases, leaving 13 bases of the junction unmatched. CDR3 length equals 15 residues. Per the germline V gene, CDR1 is SQVTM and CDR2 is ANQGSEA. CDR3 sequence (DNA): TGCAGCGTGGAGGACTTGGGACAGGGGCGTGATGAGCAGTTCTTC. This sequence encodes CSVEDLGQGRDEQFF.

About this clonotype itself: A much larger clone differs from this one at a single base, so this may be a read error. The chain couples TRBV5-5 to TRBJ1-1; D is perhaps TRBD1 (6 bases). From germline, CDR1 is SGHKS and CDR2 YYEKEE (reference sequence). This CDR3 contains 15 residues. This chain's CDR3 is CASSLGSGAYTEALF. The CDR3 nucleotides are TGTGCCAGCAGCTTGGGTTCGGGGGCATACACTGAAGCTCTCTTT.